The next 30 T cell receptor beta chains were all read from a single sample in a study of identical twins. TCRdb ran MiXCR on the 5' RACE reads and lists one entry per CDR3 protein. The data hold 220,000 or so distinct CDR3 sequences, with around 7% observed a single time. The sample also formed part of further work on yellow fever vaccine responses in identical twins.

What was sequenced was memory (CD45RO+) T cells sorted from blood. The receptors come from a woman younger than 30 in good health.

This clonotype was picked up a small number of times. The rearrangement links TRBV20-1 to TRBJ2-2; D is ambiguous. With 2 bases removed from V and 0 bases from J, the gap between germline ends came to 7 bases. CDR3 length: 14 residues. Germline V gene sequence: CDR1 DFQATT, CDR2 SNEGSKA (reference sequence). The CDR3 sequence: CSARSGANTGELFF. As DNA, the CDR3 is TGCAGTGCTAGAAGTGGGGCGAACACCGGGGAGCTGTTTTTT.

This clonotype was seen repeatedly, ten times or more. The chain carries TRBV10-3 and TRBJ2-7, with a possible D match to TRBD2 (6 bases). The V gene's germline CDR1 is ENHRY and CDR2 SYGVKD. The CDR3 is made up of 12 amino acids. The V end lost 10 bases, the J end lost 6 bases, and 16 bases lay between the germline ends. CDR3 nucleotide sequence: TGTGCCACAAGCATCTCGGAGGGCGAGCAGTACTTC. Amino acid sequence: CATSISEGEQYF.

This rearrangement joins TRBV2 to TRBJ2-5; D gene unclear. The CDR3 is 12 residues long. V shed 3 bases and J shed 5 bases, with 7 bases lying between them. Germline CDR1 and CDR2: SNHLY and FYNNEI. The CDR3 reads CASSELLETQYF. CDR3 DNA sequence: TGTGCCAGCAGTGAGCTTTTGGAGACCCAGTACTTC.

The CDR3 loop reads CASSLGTVTNYGYTF. CDR3 coding DNA: TGTGCCAGCAGCTTAGGAACAGTAACTAACTATGGCTACACCTTC. This chain uses TRBV7-2 with TRBJ1-2, with D unresolved. V lost 1 base, J lost 0 bases, and 9 bases lay in between. The CDR3 totals 15 residues. Germline lookup yields CDR1 SGHTA and CDR2 FQGNSA. Full variable domain (missing parts from reference TRBV7-2 and TRBJ1-2): GAGVSQSPSNKVTEKGKDVELRCDPISGHTALYWYRQSLGQGLEFLIYFQGNSAPDKSGLPSDRFSAERTGGSVSTLTIQRTQQEDSAVYLCASSLGTVTNYGYTFGSGTRLTVV.

The chain recombines TRBV4-2 with TRBJ2-7; 8 bases map to TRBD1. The CDR3 extends over 16 amino acids. Losses at the gene ends were 0 bases for V and 5 bases for J; bases not matched to a gene: 9. CDR1 is LGHNA and CDR2 is YNFKEQ in the germline V gene. CDR3 region: CASSQEERQGSDEQYF. The CDR3 bases are TGTGCCAGCAGCCAAGAAGAACGACAGGGGTCCGACGAGCAGTACTTC.

This clonotype showed up just a few times. The rearrangement joins TRBV11-2 to TRBJ2-1; 11 positions agree with TRBD2. Germline CDR1 is SGHAT and CDR2 is FQNNGV. The CDR3 consists of 15 residues. With 5 bases clipped from V and 5 bases from J, the junction kept 5 bases outside the gene matches. CDR3: CASSTGLAGHNEQFF. The CDR3 nucleotides read TGTGCCAGCAGCACAGGACTAGCGGGCCACAATGAGCAGTTCTTC.

This clonotype was counted at least ten times. The V gene is TRBV7-8, the J gene TRBJ2-7, with 7 bases lining up with TRBD2. Unmatched junction bases numbered 12, after V lost 5 bases and J lost 5 bases. The CDR3 consists of 15 residues. Germline-derived CDR1 and CDR2 are SGHVS and FQNEAQ. The CDR3 DNA reads as TGTGCCAGCAGCCTCTCCGGGACTATGGCCCACGAGCAGTACGTC. Residues: CASSLSGTMAHEQYV.

Only a few counts were recorded for this clonotype. The V call is TRBV9, the J call TRBJ2-3; weak D call: TRBD2 (6 bases). The CDR3 has 15 residues. Germline V gene data show CDR1 as SGDLS and CDR2 as YYNGEE. Trimming left V 3 bases short and J 1 base short, with 12 bases between. The CDR3 here is CASSGTQRGTDTQYF. The CDR3 DNA reads TGTGCCAGCAGCGGAACGCAGCGGGGCACAGATACGCAGTATTTT.

For the CDR3, the DNA is TGTGCCAGCAGCTTAGGGGTCTCCTATAATTCACCCCTCCACTTT. This codes for CASSLGVSYNSPLHF. The chain links TRBV7-8 to TRBJ1-6; D is ambiguous. V shed 1 base and J shed 0 bases, with 4 bases lying between them. CDR1 SGHVS and CDR2 FQNEAQ come from the germline V gene. The CDR3 runs 15 residues.

The J gene is TRBJ2-2, the V gene TRBV5-1, with no clear D. The CDR3 contains 14 residues. V was pared by 3 bases and J by 0 bases, with 6 bases between. Germline assignment: CDR1 SGHRS and CDR2 YFSETQ. The DNA of the CDR3 is TGCGCCAGCAGCTCGTCCCCGAACACCGGGGAGCTGTTTTTT. Amino acids: CASSSSPNTGELFF.

CDR3 residues: CASSLGQTLYRPLHF. In DNA form, the CDR3 reads TGTGCCAGCAGCTTAGGACAGACGCTATATCGACCCCTCCACTTT. The V and J genes are TRBV11-3 and TRBJ1-6, with D possibly being TRBD1 (5 bases). The ends were cut back, 1 base at V and 12 bases at J, with 16 bases in the middle. Looked up from germline, CDR1 is SGHNT and CDR2 is YENEEA. The CDR3 runs 15 residues. The full variable domain, rest sourced from reference TRBV11-3 and TRBJ1-6, is EAGVVQSPRYKIIEKKQPVAFWCNPISGHNTLYWYLQNLGQGPELLIRYENEEAVDDSQLPKDRFSAERLKGVDSTLKIQPAELGDSAVYLCASSLGQTLYRPLHFGNGTRLTVT.

The genes are TRBV5-4 and TRBJ1-6, with TRBD1 matching over 10 bases. There are 15 residues in the CDR3. Trimming cost V 1 base and J 8 bases; bases outside gene matches: 3. Germline CDR1 and CDR2: SGHNT and YYREEE (reference sequence). CDR3 bases: TGTGCCAGCAGCTTGCCTGGGACAGGGGATTCACCCCTCCACTTT. It translates to CASSLPGTGDSPLHF.

The chain recombines TRBV29-1 with TRBJ1-2, with 11 bases aligning to TRBD1. Germline CDR1 is SQVTM and CDR2 is ANQGSEA. CDR3 length: 16 amino acids. J lost 8 bases, V lost 3 bases, and 14 bases had no gene match. DNA for the CDR3: TGCAGCGTTGACCCCGGGACAGGGGGAACACTGTCCGGCTACACCTTC. Its translation is CSVDPGTGGTLSGYTF.

In this sample, this clonotype turned up a few times. The V and J genes are TRBV7-9 and TRBJ2-1, with 9 bases matching TRBD2. From germline, CDR1 is SEHNR and CDR2 FQNEAQ (reference sequence). This CDR3 is 16 amino acids long. J gave up 7 bases and V 1 base, and 8 bases lay outside the gene matches. CDR3: CASSLVPSGGTNEQFF. Here the CDR3 DNA reads TGTGCCAGCAGCTTAGTTCCGAGCGGGGGGACTAATGAGCAGTTCTTC.

This clonotype was counted many times. The V call is TRBV24-1, the J call TRBJ2-1; the match to TRBD2 covers 9 bases. Germline trimming cut 4 bases from V and 4 bases from J; bases unmatched to any gene: 7. CDR3 size: 16 residues. Germline lookup yields CDR1 KGHDR and CDR2 SFDVKD. CDR3 DNA sequence: TGTGCCACCAGTGACTCGTCAGCGGGGGGTTACAATGAGCAGTTCTTC. Amino acids: CATSDSSAGGYNEQFF.

This clonotype was picked up a small number of times. The J gene is TRBJ1-1, the V gene TRBV5-1; 7 positions match TRBD1. The CDR3 loop spans 15 amino acids. Germline-derived CDR1 and CDR2 are SGHRS and YFSETQ. V dropped 0 bases and J dropped 5; count of bases not matched to a gene: 7. Written as DNA, the CDR3 is TGCGCCAGCAGCTTGGTAGGGGGCCCGGGGACTGAAGCTTTCTTT. Translating gives CASSLVGGPGTEAFF.

This clonotype was counted many times. CDR3 amino acids: CAISAIGQGAYNEQFF. The CDR3, as DNA: TGTGCCATCAGTGCAATCGGACAGGGGGCCTACAATGAGCAGTTCTTC. V is TRBV10-3 and J is TRBJ2-1; TRBD1 aligns across 10 bases. CDR3 length: 16 amino acids. In germline, CDR1 is ENHRY, CDR2 SYGVKD. The V and J ends lost 4 bases and 2 bases, in that order; junction bases with no gene match: 5.

This clonotype has a handful of counts. The V call is TRBV20-1, the J call TRBJ1-5; D is undetermined. The V end lost 3 bases, the J end lost 2 bases, and 17 bases lay between the germline ends. CDR3 length equals 16 residues. Germline V gene data show CDR1 as DFQATT and CDR2 as SNEGSKA (reference sequence). The CDR3, as DNA: TGCAGTGCTAGTCGAGGAGGACCCTGGGGCAATCAGCCCCAGCATTTT. Translation: CSASRGGPWGNQPQHF.

The gene calls are TRBV28 and TRBJ2-7; TRBD1 matches 7 bases. CDR1 MDHEN and CDR2 SYDVKM come from the germline V gene. The CDR3 totals 13 residues. The CDR3, as DNA: TGTGTTTCCACACCGGGACAGATCTACGAGCAGTACTTC. Translating gives CVSTPGQIYEQYF.

V is TRBV3-1 and J is TRBJ1-6; D is possibly TRBD1 (5 bases). The V and J ends lost 1 base and 7 bases respectively, with 11 bases between them. The CDR3 is 15 residues long. The germline gives CDR1 LGHDT, CDR2 YNNKEL (reference sequence). CDR3 region: CASSQARATNSPLHF. CDR3 in DNA: TGTGCCAGCAGCCAAGCCAGGGCAACCAATTCACCCCTCCACTTT.

There are many counts of this clonotype. V gene TRBV27 combines with J gene TRBJ2-1; a weak D match, TRBD1 (5 bases). CDR3 length: 14 residues. CDR1 and CDR2 (germline): MNHEY, SMNVEV (reference sequence). Trimming took 1 base from V and 7 from J, leaving 11 bases between them. As DNA, the CDR3 is TGTGCCAGCAGTTTATGGGCAGGGAAGAATGAGCAGTTCTTC. Its protein product is CASSLWAGKNEQFF.

This chain links TRBV6-5 with TRBJ2-5, with 10 bases that match TRBD1. Trimming removed 0 bases from V and 3 bases from J; junction bases left unmatched: 7. The CDR3 extends over 17 amino acids. CDR1 is MNHEY, CDR2 SVGAGI, per germline. The CDR3 coding sequence is TGTGCCAGCAGTTACTCTGAAGGGGGGACAGGGGAAGAGACCCAGTACTTC. It encodes CASSYSEGGTGEETQYF.

The chain has TRBV12-3 or TRBV12-4 and TRBJ1-1; 7 bases fit TRBD1. V was pared by 5 bases and J by 0 bases, with 3 bases of the junction left unmatched. This CDR3 region has 14 residues. The CDR3 loop is CASSLTGLNTEAFF. The CDR3 DNA reads TGTGCCAGCAGTCTGACAGGGTTGAACACTGAAGCTTTCTTT.

This clonotype came up many times. The chain joins TRBV12-3 or TRBV12-4 to TRBJ1-1; unclear D gene. V was cut by 3 bases and J by 5 bases, with 10 bases left in between. The CDR3 has 13 residues. The CDR3 sequence is CASSFGRLTEAFF. The CDR3 nucleotides read TGTGCCAGCAGTTTCGGACGATTGACTGAAGCTTTCTTT.

The chain employs TRBV5-5 and TRBJ1-1; 7 nucleotides line up with TRBD1. Germline CDR1 is SGHKS and CDR2 is YYEKEE (reference sequence). V lost 2 bases, J lost 4 bases, and 5 bases stayed unmatched. This CDR3 has 14 amino acids. CDR3 loop: CASSLQGSVTEAFF. The CDR3 DNA follows: TGTGCCAGCAGCTTACAGGGGTCGGTCACTGAAGCTTTCTTT. The variable domain in full, completed from reference TRBV5-5 and TRBJ1-1, reads DAGVTQSPTHLIKTRGQQVTLRCSPISGHKSVSWYQQVLGQGPQFIFQYYEKEERGRGNFPDRFSARQFPNYSSELNVNALLLGDSALYLCASSLQGSVTEAFFGQGTRLTVV.

This clonotype was counted ten times or more. CDR3 sequence: CASSPTGMTGVGGELFF. The CDR3 region has the DNA TGCGCCAGCAGCCCCACGGGGATGACAGGGGTCGGCGGGGAGCTGTTTTTT. The rearrangement uses TRBV5-1 and TRBJ2-2; 8 bases map to TRBD1. Germline V lookup: CDR1 SGHRS, CDR2 YFSETQ. The CDR3 is 17 amino acids. V gave up 4 bases and J gave up 7 bases; unmatched junction bases: 15.

The chain joins TRBV20-1 to TRBJ2-5; D perhaps matches TRBD1 (5 bases). There are 12 residues in the CDR3. From germline, CDR1 is DFQATT and CDR2 SNEGSKA (reference sequence). V was pared by 6 bases and J by 4 bases, with 12 bases between. The DNA for the CDR3 is TGCAGTGCGGTGGGGCTAGGAGAGACCCAGTACTTC. Residues: CSAVGLGETQYF.

This clonotype was picked up a small number of times. The V call is TRBV3-1, the J call TRBJ1-1; 9 bases are shared with TRBD1. V lost 4 bases to trimming and J lost 9 bases; unmatched junction nucleotides: 3. This CDR3 has 12 amino acids. In germline, CDR1 is LGHDT, CDR2 YNNKEL (reference sequence). The CDR3 spells CASSRGTGKAFF. The CDR3 DNA is TGTGCCAGCAGCCGTGGGACAGGGAAAGCTTTCTTT. The full variable domain, completed using reference TRBV3-1 and TRBJ1-1, is DTAVSQTPKYLVTQMGNDKSIKCEQNLGHDTMYWYKQDSKKFLKIMFSYNNKELIINETVPNRFSPKSPDKAHLNLHINSLELGDSAVYFCASSRGTGKAFFGQGTRLTVV.

The V and J genes are TRBV5-1 and TRBJ1-3, with TRBD1 as a possible D gene (6 bases). The germline V and J ends were trimmed by 0 bases and 2 bases, with 9 bases remaining between them. The CDR3 is made up of 15 amino acids. From germline, CDR1 is SGHRS and CDR2 YFSETQ. The CDR3 coding sequence is TGCGCCAGCAGCTTGGCGGGGGGGCCTGGAAACACCATATATTTT. It is translated as CASSLAGGPGNTIYF.

The chain couples TRBV20-1 to TRBJ2-1, with a weak D call TRBD2 (6 bases). CDR3 length: 14 residues. V lost 6 bases and J lost 0, with 12 bases in between. Germline V lookup: CDR1 DFQATT, CDR2 SNEGSKA (reference sequence). In nucleotides, the CDR3 is TGCAGTGCCGGAGGGGTTAGCTCCTACAATGAGCAGTTCTTC. It yields the protein CSAGGVSSYNEQFF.